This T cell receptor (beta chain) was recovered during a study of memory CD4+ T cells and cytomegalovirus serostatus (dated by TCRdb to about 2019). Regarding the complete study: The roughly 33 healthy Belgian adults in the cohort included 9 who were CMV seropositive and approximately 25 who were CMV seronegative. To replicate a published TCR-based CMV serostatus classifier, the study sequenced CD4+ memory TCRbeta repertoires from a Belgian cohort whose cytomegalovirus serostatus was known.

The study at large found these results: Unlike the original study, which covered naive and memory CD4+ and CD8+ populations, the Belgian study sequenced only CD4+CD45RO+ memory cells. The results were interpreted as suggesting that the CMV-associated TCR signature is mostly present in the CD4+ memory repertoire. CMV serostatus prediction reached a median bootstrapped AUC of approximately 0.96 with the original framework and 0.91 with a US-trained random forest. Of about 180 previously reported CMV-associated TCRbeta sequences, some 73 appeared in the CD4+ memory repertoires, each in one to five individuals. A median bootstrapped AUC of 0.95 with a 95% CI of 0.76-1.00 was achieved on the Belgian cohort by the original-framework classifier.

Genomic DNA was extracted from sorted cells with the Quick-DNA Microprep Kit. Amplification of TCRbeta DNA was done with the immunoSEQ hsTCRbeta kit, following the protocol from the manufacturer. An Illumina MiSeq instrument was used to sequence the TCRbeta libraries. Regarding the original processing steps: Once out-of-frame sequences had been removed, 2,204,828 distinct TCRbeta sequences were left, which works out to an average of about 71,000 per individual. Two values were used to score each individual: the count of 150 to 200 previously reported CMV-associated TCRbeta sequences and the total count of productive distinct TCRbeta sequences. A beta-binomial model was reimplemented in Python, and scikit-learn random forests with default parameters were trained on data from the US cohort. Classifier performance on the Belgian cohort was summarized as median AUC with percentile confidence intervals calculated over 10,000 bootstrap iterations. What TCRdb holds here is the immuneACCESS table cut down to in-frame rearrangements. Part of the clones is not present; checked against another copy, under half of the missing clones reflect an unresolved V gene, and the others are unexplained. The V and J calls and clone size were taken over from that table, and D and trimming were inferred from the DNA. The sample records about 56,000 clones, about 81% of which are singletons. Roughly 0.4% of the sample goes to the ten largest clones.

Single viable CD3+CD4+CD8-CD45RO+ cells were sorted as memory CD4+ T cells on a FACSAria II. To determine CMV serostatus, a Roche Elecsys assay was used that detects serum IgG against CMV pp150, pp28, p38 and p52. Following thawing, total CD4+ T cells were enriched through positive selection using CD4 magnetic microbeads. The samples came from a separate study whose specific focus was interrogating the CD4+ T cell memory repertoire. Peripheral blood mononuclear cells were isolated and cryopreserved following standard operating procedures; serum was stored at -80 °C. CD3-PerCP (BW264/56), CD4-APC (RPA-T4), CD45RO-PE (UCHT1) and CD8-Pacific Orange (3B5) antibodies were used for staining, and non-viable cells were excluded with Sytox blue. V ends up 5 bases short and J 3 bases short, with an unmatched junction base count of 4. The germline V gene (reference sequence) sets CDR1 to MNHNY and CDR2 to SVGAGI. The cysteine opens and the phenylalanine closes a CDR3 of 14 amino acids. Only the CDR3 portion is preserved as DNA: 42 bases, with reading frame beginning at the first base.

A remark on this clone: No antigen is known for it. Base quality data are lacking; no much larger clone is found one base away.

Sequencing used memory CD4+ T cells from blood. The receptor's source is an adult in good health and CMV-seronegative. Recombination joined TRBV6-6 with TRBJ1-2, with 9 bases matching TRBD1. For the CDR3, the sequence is CASSGGQGYYGYTF. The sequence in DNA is TGTGCCAGCAGTGGGGGACAGGGATACTATGGCTACACCTTC.